Below are 16 T cell receptor beta chains sequenced from a single sample in a study of blood T cell repertoires in COVID-19. The method was immunoSEQ multiplex PCR; TCRdb's version includes in-frame clones alone and lacks a portion of them. This table has 180,000 or so clones, 65% to 90% appearing once. Material for sequencing was PBMCs or T cells enriched from blood (not recorded which). The source of these receptors is a man aged 45-65 years who had recovered from COVID-19.

J is TRBJ2-2 and V is TRBV5-1; TRBD2 aligns across 9 bases. Germline CDR1 and CDR2: SGHRS and YFSETQ. V gave up 4 bases and J gave up 5 bases; unmatched junction bases: 6. The CDR3 is 15 residues long. Here the CDR3 reads CASSTGTSNTGELFF. The CDR3 DNA is TGCGCCAGCAGCACCGGGACTAGCAATACCGGGGAGCTGTTTTTT.

The rearrangement joins TRBV5-1 to TRBJ1-1; 7 bases are shared with TRBD1. Per germline, CDR1 SGHRS and CDR2 YFSETQ. There are 14 residues in the CDR3. Losses at the gene ends were 3 bases for V and 4 bases for J; bases not matched to a gene: 6. The CDR3 region is CASSWMQGGTEAFF. CDR3 sequence (DNA): TGCGCCAGCAGCTGGATGCAGGGGGGCACTGAAGCTTTCTTT.

This chain links TRBV28 with TRBJ1-5; TRBD1 is a possible D gene (5 bases). Germline CDR1 is MDHEN and CDR2 is SYDVKM. V lost 3 bases and J 7 bases, leaving 16 bases between the germline ends. The length of the CDR3 is 15 residues. CDR3 loop: CASSFPGMGGQPQHF. CDR3 DNA: TGTGCCAGCAGTTTTCCGGGTATGGGGGGGCAGCCCCAGCATTTT. Complete variable domain (other parts from reference TRBV28 and TRBJ1-5): DVKVTQSSRYLVKRTGEKVFLECVQDMDHENMFWYRQDPGLGLRLIYFSYDVKMKEKGDIPEGYSVSREKKERFSLILESASTNQTSMYLCASSFPGMGGQPQHFGDGTRLSIL.

The chain combines TRBV5-6 with TRBJ2-6; tentatively, D is TRBD1 (6 bases). Germline-derived CDR1 and CDR2 are SGHDT and YYEEEE. The V end lost 4 bases, the J end lost 4 bases, and 12 bases lay between the germline ends. This CDR3 has 15 residues. In nucleotides, the CDR3 is TGTGCCAGCAGCCCTTACAGGGCCGGGGCCAACGTCCTGACTTTC. Its protein product is CASSPYRAGANVLTF.

V gene TRBV5-1 combines with J gene TRBJ1-1; 7 nucleotides match TRBD1. Germline CDR1 is SGHRS and CDR2 is YFSETQ. After removal of 4 bases from V and 6 bases from J, the junction contained 9 bases not matched to a gene. CDR3 size: 14 residues. CDR3 region: CASSDIQGGAEAFF. In nucleotides, the CDR3 is TGCGCCAGCAGCGATATTCAGGGGGGCGCTGAAGCTTTCTTT.

The V gene is TRBV19, the J gene TRBJ1-4; D is unclear. The CDR3 length is 16 residues. Germline V CDR1 and CDR2: LNHDA, SQIVND (reference sequence). Deletions cut 2 bases from V and 9 bases from J, with 19 bases between. The CDR3 DNA follows: TGTGCCAGTAGTATAAGTCCGGGGAATAGGGTTCAAAAACTGTTTTTT. It codes for CASSISPGNRVQKLFF.

This clone has a handful of counts. The CDR3 sequence: CASSPSKTLYGYTF. DNA for the CDR3: TGTGCCAGCTCACCAAGTAAAACTCTCTATGGCTACACCTTC. The V gene is TRBV18, the J gene TRBJ1-2; D gene uncertain. Trimming shortened V by 2 bases and J by 4 bases, and 11 bases separated the two germline ends. The CDR3 runs to 14 residues. CDR1 and CDR2 from the germline V gene are KGHSH and LQKENI.

V usage is TRBV29-1 and J usage is TRBJ2-7; perhaps TRBD2 as D (6 bases). The V end was cut by 5 bases, the J end by 3 bases, with 20 bases between. In germline, CDR1 is SQVTM, CDR2 ANQGSEA. The length of the CDR3 is 15 residues. CDR3 nucleotide sequence: TGCAGCGTTCGTACCGGGACTGGCGCCAACTACGAGCAGTACTTC. It codes for CSVRTGTGANYEQYF.

This chain joins TRBV3-1 (or the pseudogene TRBV3-2) and TRBJ2-1; 9 bases agree with TRBD2. From germline, CDR1 is LGHDT and CDR2 YNNKEL (reference sequence). Trimming took 6 bases from V and 7 from J; bases not matched to a gene: 4. The CDR3 has 13 amino acids. Here the CDR3 DNA reads TGTGCCAGCAGGGCTAGCGGGGTAAATGAGCAGTTCTTC. This gives the protein CASRASGVNEQFF.

The CDR3 loop reads CASSPTAGTDTQYF. The CDR3, as DNA: TGTGCCAGCAGCCCCACGGCGGGCACAGATACGCAGTATTTT. V is TRBV6-4 and J is TRBJ2-3, with D unclear. V lost 6 bases to trimming and J lost 1 base, with 11 bases between them. Germline values: CDR1 MRHNA, CDR2 SNTAGT. The CDR3 runs to 14 residues.

The chain links TRBV12-3 or TRBV12-4 to TRBJ1-4; TRBD1 agrees at 8 bases. The CDR3 covers 12 residues. Trimming took 5 bases from V and 14 from J; bases not matched to a gene: 7. The CDR3 here is CASSLGQGGLFF. CDR3 nucleotides: TGTGCCAGCAGTCTCGGACAGGGTGGGCTGTTTTTT.

This clone was seen only once. The gene calls are TRBV27 and TRBJ1-2, with TRBD1 matching 9 bases. Germline CDR1 and CDR2: MNHEY and SMNVEV (reference sequence). Trimming at V came to 3 bases and at J to 6 bases, leaving 11 bases not matched to a gene. The CDR3 length is 16 residues. CDR3 region: CASSFDPDRGTDGYTF. CDR3 DNA: TGTGCCAGCAGTTTCGACCCCGACAGGGGGACGGATGGCTACACCTTC.

This clone was seen just once. The gene calls are TRBV9 and TRBJ2-1; TRBD2 aligns across 7 bases. With V trimmed by 3 bases and J by 5 bases, 11 bases remained unmatched. Germline CDR1 is SGDLS and CDR2 is YYNGEE. This CDR3 is built from 16 residues. The CDR3 DNA reads TGTGCCAGCAGCGGAGTTCAGCGGGGACTAAACAATGAGCAGTTCTTC. This translates into CASSGVQRGLNNEQFF. The full variable domain, completed using reference TRBV9 and TRBJ2-1, is DSGVTQTPKHLITATGQRVTLRCSPRSGDLSVYWYQQSLDQGLQFLIQYYNGEERAKGNILERFSAQQFPDLHSELNLSSLELGDSALYFCASSGVQRGLNNEQFFGPGTRLTVL.

V is TRBV7-2 and J is TRBJ2-7; perhaps TRBD1 as D (5 bases). This CDR3 has 14 residues. CDR1 is SGHTA, CDR2 FQGNSA, per germline. V shed 1 base and J shed 5 bases, with 12 bases lying between them. The CDR3 reads CASSLVQGLNEQYF. The DNA for the CDR3 is TGTGCCAGCAGCTTAGTGCAGGGTCTCAACGAGCAGTACTTC. The variable domain in full, with the rest retrieved from reference TRBV7-2 and TRBJ2-7, is GAGVSQSPSNKVTEKGKDVELRCDPISGHTALYWYRQSLGQGLEFLIYFQGNSAPDKSGLPSDRFSAERTGGSVSTLTIQRTQQEDSAVYLCASSLVQGLNEQYFGPGTRLTVT.

The chain has TRBV9 and TRBJ1-4, with D uncertain. This CDR3 is built from 15 residues. V was shortened by 0 bases and J by 1 base, with 7 bases between the two germline ends. Germline values: CDR1 SGDLS, CDR2 YYNGEE. CDR3 DNA sequence: TGTGCCAGCAGCGTAGGCACAGTAACTAATGAAAAACTGTTTTTT. Amino acid sequence: CASSVGTVTNEKLFF.

V gene TRBV5-1 combines with J gene TRBJ1-4; tentative D call: TRBD1 (6 bases). Per the germline V gene, CDR1 is SGHRS and CDR2 is YFSETQ. The CDR3 has 15 residues. The V and J ends lost 3 bases and 4 bases respectively, with 13 bases between them. DNA of the CDR3: TGCGCCAGCAGCTACACAGGGTACGGTAATGAAAAACTGTTTTTT. Protein: CASSYTGYGNEKLFF.